This T cell receptor beta chain was profiled in a study of regulatory T cells in long-lasting Graves disease. Overall study findings and caveats: Those with persistent disease had in common more public clonotypes (2,741) than new patients (966).

Germline lookup yields CDR1 MNHEY and CDR2 SMNVEV (reference sequence). The CDR3 loop spans 15 amino acids. V lost 5 bases and J 0 bases, leaving 12 bases between the germline ends. Time point reported: newly diagnosed GD, antithyroid drugs for less than 3 months. PBMCs provided the RNA from which the TCR library was made. Ten or more counts support this clonotype. Its specificity is unknown. CDR3-region Arm-PCR and iRepertoire HTBI primers produced the TCR beta libraries. TCRdb redid the calling of the multiplex PCR reads with MiXCR, one entry per CDR3 protein. The sample carries roughly 610,000 distinct CDR3 sequences, roughly 16% recorded once. This same sample was also taken into another study, of T cells in Graves' hyperthyroidism and ophthalmopathy.

This TCR was recovered from a man aged 18 to 29 with Graves disease. The rearrangement joins TRBV27 to TRBJ2-3; D possibly corresponds to TRBD1 (6 bases). The sequencing used peripheral blood mononuclear cells (PBMCs), collected at new diagnosis, from a patient treated with antithyroid drugs. The CDR3 here is CASSSPGHSTDTQYF. CDR3 bases: TGTGCCAGCAGTAGCCCGGGACACAGCACAGATACGCAGTATTTT.